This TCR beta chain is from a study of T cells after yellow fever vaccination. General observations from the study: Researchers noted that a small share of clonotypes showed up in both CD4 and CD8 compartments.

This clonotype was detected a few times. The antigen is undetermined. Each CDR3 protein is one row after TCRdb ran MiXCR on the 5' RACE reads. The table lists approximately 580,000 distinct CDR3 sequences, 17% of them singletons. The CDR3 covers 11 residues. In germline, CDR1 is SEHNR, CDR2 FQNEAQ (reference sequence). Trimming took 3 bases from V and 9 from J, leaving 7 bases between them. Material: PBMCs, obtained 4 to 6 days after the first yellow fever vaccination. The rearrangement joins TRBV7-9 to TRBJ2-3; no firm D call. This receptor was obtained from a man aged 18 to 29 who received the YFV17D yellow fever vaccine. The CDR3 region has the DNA TGTGCCAGCAGCTTCTCGCCGACGCAGTATTTT. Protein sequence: CASSFSPTQYF.